This T cell receptor (beta chain) was captured in a study of patients and donors after allogeneic stem cell transplantation. Via MiXCR, TCRdb re-called the RT-PCR reads, giving one row per CDR3 protein. The table includes some 880,000 distinct CDR3 sequences, roughly 18% detected once. In this sample, this clonotype turned up a few times. V shed 0 bases and J 0 bases; nucleotides not matched to a gene: 18. The germline gives CDR1 LGHNT, CDR2 FRNRAP. The CDR3 covers 21 residues. This chain connects TRBV12-5 to TRBJ2-5, with TRBD2 identical over 8 bases. Sequencing input: blood, either unsorted or a sorted T cell fraction (not recorded which). The TCR was taken from a human donor who was either an allogeneic HSCT recipient or a stem cell or donor lymphocyte infusion donor (not recorded which). It is not recorded whose cells these are; they may come from a transplant donor. In nucleotides, the CDR3 is TGTGCTAGTGGTTTGGTACCTTCCCCCCTCTTTCGGGAGGGGGACCAAGAGACCCAGTACTTC. It encodes CASGLVPSPLFREGDQETQYF.